This T cell receptor (beta chain) stems from a study of vaccination effects on CD4 cells after COVID-19. At the level of the study: The cohort was immunized with two doses of either the BNT162b2 or mRNA-1273 vaccine.

Study findings and constraints: Infection- and vaccine-induced clones contracted markedly late after vaccination. Cross-reactivity toward common cold coronaviruses was confined to only 1 of 255 vaccine-induced clones in healthy vaccinees.

Expansion with viral peptide pools was applied to antigen-specific CD4+ T cells by the ViraFEST assay prior to sequencing. Isolating CD4+ T cells followed approximately ten days of culture. Nobody among the vaccine recipients had prior SARS-CoV-2 infection (nucleocapsid antibodies were negative). Wells each received approximately 2 million PBMC, cultured with roughly 9.4 IU/ml IL-2 and around 9.8 ug/ml peptides. The protocol was immunoSEQ multiplex PCR, while the TCRdb copy is restricted to in-frame clones and leaves out a portion. The sample records more than 40,000 clones, around 77% being singletons. Of note for this clone: Its antigen is not known.

The sample was CD4+ T cells from PBMCs cultured with SARS-CoV-2 spike peptides, taken before COVID-19 vaccination. The source is a human donor who received a COVID-19 vaccine.

The DNA for the CDR3 is TGTGCCAGCCGGAGGTCGACTGAAGCTTTCTTT. Translated, it gives CASRRSTEAFF. The V gene is TRBV13, the J gene TRBJ1-1; D ambiguous. Germline V gives CDR1 PRHDT, CDR2 FYEKMQ (reference sequence). V was clipped by 8 bases and J by 5 bases, with 9 bases between them. The CDR3 loop spans 11 amino acids.